This T cell receptor (beta chain) was observed in a study of read filtering for tumor transcriptome and immune sequencing. In its sample, this clonotype was seen many times. From 300 to 400 ng of RNA, a library with molecular barcoded alpha/delta and beta/gamma adaptors was made. TCRdb re-analysed the reads in MiXCR, keeping a single row per CDR3 protein. The sample lists 25,000 or so distinct CDR3 sequences; 20% to 25% were seen once. With 2 bases clipped from V and 7 bases from J, the junction kept 10 bases outside the gene matches. The CDR3 is 17 amino acids. The chain joins TRBV23-1 to TRBJ2-1; 11 nucleotides agree with TRBD2. TRBV23-1 is an ORF, with its function uncertain. The sequencing input was a population of CD138-negative cells sorted from bone marrow. The source is a donor at least 40 years old with multiple myeloma. Here the CDR3 DNA reads TGCGCCAGCAGTCAAGGAGGCGGGACTAGCGGATATAATGAGCAGTTCTTC. Translated: CASSQGGGTSGYNEQFF.